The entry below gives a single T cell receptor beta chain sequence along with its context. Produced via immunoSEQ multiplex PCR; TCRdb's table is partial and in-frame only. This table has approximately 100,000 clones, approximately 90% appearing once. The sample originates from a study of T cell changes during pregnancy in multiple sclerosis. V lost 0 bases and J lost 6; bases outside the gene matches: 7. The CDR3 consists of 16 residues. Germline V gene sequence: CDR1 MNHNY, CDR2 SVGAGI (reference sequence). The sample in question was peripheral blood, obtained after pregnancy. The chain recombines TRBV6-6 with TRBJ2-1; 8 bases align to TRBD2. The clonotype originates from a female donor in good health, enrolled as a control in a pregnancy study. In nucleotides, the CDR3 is TGTGCCAGCAGTTACTCGAAGTGGACTAGCTCCAATGAGCAGTTCTTC. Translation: CASSYSKWTSSNEQFF.